One sample yielded the 14 T cell receptor beta chains listed below, sequenced in a study of immune evolution from preneoplasia to lung adenocarcinoma. Only in-frame clones appear in the TCRdb table, and some are missing; sequencing was by immunoSEQ multiplex PCR. In the table there are more than 10,000 clones, about 85% of which are singletons. The sample taken for sequencing was FFPE tissue from an adenomatous hyperplasia lung lesion. The subset denotes: atypical adenomatous hyperplasia (AAH), lung preneoplasia. These receptors originate from a person aged 50 to 70 with lung adenocarcinoma.

The chain combines TRBV6-1 with TRBJ1-5, with a tentative D call TRBD1 (6 bases). Germline V gene data show CDR1 as MNHNS and CDR2 as SASEGT. CDR3 size: 13 residues. The V end was cut by 6 bases, the J end by 4 bases, with 10 bases between. The CDR3 spells CASSQGKNQPQHF. Written as DNA, the CDR3 is TGTGCCAGCAGCCAGGGGAAGAATCAGCCCCAGCATTTT.

This clone appeared a few times. The chain recombines TRBV5-1 with TRBJ2-1, with D possibly matching TRBD2 (6 bases). The germline gives CDR1 SGHRS, CDR2 YFSETQ. The CDR3 has 16 residues. The germline V and J ends were trimmed by 3 bases and 0 bases, with 13 bases remaining between them. The CDR3 sequence: CASSWGDVSSYNEQFF. Here the CDR3 DNA reads TGCGCCAGCAGCTGGGGGGACGTAAGCTCCTACAATGAGCAGTTCTTC.

The V and J genes are TRBV10-2 and TRBJ1-3; D is perhaps TRBD1 (6 bases). Germline loops: CDR1 WSHSY, CDR2 SAAADI. V lost 2 bases to trimming and J lost 1 base, with 9 bases between them. The CDR3 runs 15 residues. The CDR3 nucleotides are TGCGCCAGCAGTGAGAACCAGGGGTCTGGAAACACCATATATTTT. This translates into CASSENQGSGNTIYF.

The chain combines TRBV27 with TRBJ2-7; D is possibly TRBD1 (5 bases). Trimming took 3 bases from V and 2 from J, leaving 11 bases between them. CDR1 MNHEY and CDR2 SMNVEV come from the germline V gene (reference sequence). The CDR3 is 14 residues long. Here the CDR3 reads CASSFGVGPYEQYF. CDR3 nucleotide sequence: TGTGCCAGCAGTTTTGGGGTGGGGCCCTACGAGCAGTACTTC.

This rearrangement joins TRBV6-5 to TRBJ2-1; D unresolved. Germline CDR1 reads MNHEY; CDR2 reads SVGAGI. V lost 6 bases and J 5 bases, leaving 5 bases between the germline ends. CDR3 length equals 11 residues. The CDR3 loop reads CASRTNNEQFF. Written as DNA, the CDR3 is TGTGCCAGCAGGACAAACAATGAGCAGTTCTTC.

For this clone: The junction departs from germline at one end; a sequencing error may be responsible. This CDR3 is also generated by other DNA sequences in the sample. The CDR3 DNA follows: TGCGCCAGCAGCTCGGTTAGCGGGCTAACCTACGAACAGTACTTC. Amino acid sequence: CASSSVSGLTYEQYF. V gene TRBV5-1 combines with J gene TRBJ2-7, with 7 bases fitting TRBD2. Germline V gives CDR1 SGHRS, CDR2 YFSETQ. The CDR3 loop spans 15 amino acids.

This clone was detected a few times. The chain links TRBV4-1 to TRBJ1-5; a weak D match, TRBD1 (5 bases). The CDR3 is 15 amino acids. Germline loops: CDR1 MGHRA, CDR2 YSYEKL. Deletions cut 0 bases from V and 7 bases from J, with 13 bases between. The DNA for the CDR3 is TGCGCCAGCAGCCAAGATAGAGGGACCGGCCAGCCCCAGCATTTT. Translated: CASSQDRGTGQPQHF.

V is TRBV5-1 and J is TRBJ1-1; D call uncertain. V was shortened by 4 bases and J by 4 bases, with 14 bases between the two germline ends. The CDR3 length is 14 residues. The germline V gene has CDR1 SGHRS and CDR2 YFSETQ. The CDR3 nucleotides read TGCGCCAGCAGCCCATCGAAGGGATCCACTGAAGCTTTCTTT. It is translated as CASSPSKGSTEAFF. The full variable domain, completed using reference TRBV5-1 and TRBJ1-1, is KAGVTQTPRYLIKTRGQQVTLSCSPISGHRSVSWYQQTPGQGLQFLFEYFSETQRNKGNFPGRFSGRQFSNSRSEMNVSTLELGDSALYLCASSPSKGSTEAFFGQGTRLTVV.

The V gene is TRBV4-2, the J gene TRBJ2-2; 8 nucleotides match TRBD1. Trimming removed 4 bases from V and 5 bases from J; junction bases left unmatched: 9. The germline gives CDR1 LGHNA, CDR2 YNFKEQ. This CDR3 comprises 16 residues. CDR3 coding DNA: TGTGCCAGCAGCCGAGCCGGACAGGGATTAACCGGGGAGCTGTTTTTT. Its translation is CASSRAGQGLTGELFF.

A single count supports this clone. The gene calls are TRBV29-1 and TRBJ1-2; D call uncertain. This CDR3 spans 10 amino acids. In germline, CDR1 is SQVTM, CDR2 ANQGSEA. V lost 0 bases to trimming and J lost 8 bases, with 4 bases between them. CDR3 in amino acids: CSVEEPGYTF. The DNA for the CDR3 is TGCAGCGTTGAAGAGCCCGGCTACACCTTC.

The chain recombines TRBV30 with TRBJ1-4; TRBD1 aligns across 7 bases. The CDR3 has 16 amino acids. Trimming took 3 bases from V and 0 from J; bases not matched to a gene: 7. In germline, CDR1 is GTSNPN, CDR2 SVGIG (reference sequence). CDR3 sequence: CAWRKSGTATNEKLFF. DNA of the CDR3: TGTGCCTGGAGAAAATCAGGGACAGCAACTAATGAAAAACTGTTTTTT. Full variable domain (outside the CDR3, taken from reference TRBV30 and TRBJ1-4): SQTIHQWPATLVQPVGSPLSLECTVEGTSNPNLYWYRQAAGRGLQLLFYSVGIGQISSEVPQNLSASRPQDRQFILSSKKLLLSDSGFYLCAWRKSGTATNEKLFFGSGTQLSVL.

The CDR3 DNA reads TGTGCCAGCAGCCAGGGGCGTCGACAGTTCTTC. It codes for CASSQGRRQFF. The V call is TRBV14, the J call TRBJ2-1, with D possibly matching TRBD1 (5 bases). CDR1 SGHDN and CDR2 FVKESK come from the germline V gene. Deletions cut 3 bases from V and 13 bases from J, with 10 bases between. The CDR3 contains 11 residues.

The chain joins TRBV11-1 to TRBJ1-5; D is ambiguous. With 3 bases removed from V and 4 bases from J, the gap between germline ends came to 19 bases. In germline, CDR1 is SGHAT, CDR2 FQDESV (reference sequence). The CDR3 consists of 17 residues. DNA for the CDR3: TGTGCCAGCAGCTTTAATTGGGCAGGAAAAAAAAATCAGCCCCAGCATTTT. It encodes CASSFNWAGKKNQPQHF.

The chain carries TRBV15 and TRBJ1-2; TRBD1 matches at 9 bases. Trimming at V came to 1 base and at J to 8 bases, leaving 11 bases not matched to a gene. The CDR3 totals 16 residues. Looked up from germline, CDR1 is LNHNV and CDR2 is YYDKDF (reference sequence). This chain's CDR3 is CATSRGQDRGFRGYTF. The CDR3, as DNA: TGTGCCACCAGCAGAGGTCAGGACAGGGGATTTAGGGGCTACACCTTC.